These 26 T cell receptor beta chains came from one sample sequenced in a study of Tregs in tolerant kidney transplant recipients. Generated by immunoSEQ multiplex PCR, the TCRdb table keeps only in-frame clones and is missing some. The sample comprises some 66,000 clones, about nine tenths of which are singletons, and about 10% rests with the top ten. The sequencing here drew on CD8+ T cells from blood, taken before the transplant. The receptors come from a human donor who received a combined kidney and bone marrow transplant.

The chain combines TRBV2 with TRBJ1-1, with TRBD1 matching over 7 bases. The CDR3 consists of 13 residues. Germline CDR1 is SNHLY and CDR2 is FYNNEI. Unmatched junction bases numbered 4, after V lost 3 bases and J lost 6 bases. In DNA, the CDR3 is TGTGCCAGCAGTGACAGGACAGGCTCTGAAGCTTTCTTT. Protein product: CASSDRTGSEAFF.

The chain uses TRBV27 and TRBJ2-3; 8 nucleotides align to TRBD1. Trimming cost V 0 bases and J 5 bases; bases outside gene matches: 4. Germline loops: CDR1 MNHEY, CDR2 SMNVEV (reference sequence). The CDR3 totals 15 residues. The CDR3 region is CASSLSFTGGDTQYF. The CDR3 coding sequence is TGTGCCAGCAGTTTATCGTTTACAGGGGGAGATACGCAGTATTTT.

The rearrangement links TRBV7-9 to TRBJ1-2; weak D call: TRBD1 (5 bases). From germline, CDR1 is SEHNR and CDR2 FQNEAQ (reference sequence). Trimming removed 7 bases from V and 9 bases from J, with 18 bases in between. The CDR3 totals 13 residues. CDR3 bases: TGTGCCAGCACCGGAGTACAGGTCCTCAGCTACACCTTC. Encoded protein: CASTGVQVLSYTF.

The gene calls are TRBV2 and TRBJ2-1; 15 nucleotides line up with TRBD2. The CDR3 sequence is 18 residues long. Germline V gives CDR1 SNHLY, CDR2 FYNNEI. The V segment lost 6 bases and the J segment 9 bases; nucleotides outside the gene matches: 15. The CDR3 reads CASSHTGTSGGKDSEQFF. In DNA, the CDR3 is TGTGCCAGCAGCCATACCGGGACTAGCGGGGGGAAGGATAGTGAGCAGTTCTTC. The entire variable domain, with the rest obtained from reference TRBV2 and TRBJ2-1, is as follows: EPEVTQTPSHQVTQMGQEVILRCVPISNHLYFYWYRQILGQKVEFLVSFYNNEISEKSEIFDDQFSVERPDGSNFTLKIRSTKLEDSAMYFCASSHTGTSGGKDSEQFFGPGTRLTVL.

V is TRBV21-1 and J is TRBJ1-6. TRBV21-1 is noted as a pseudogene. The CDR3 runs to 14 residues. The CDR3: CASSKVMADSPLHF. DNA for the CDR3: TGTGCCAGCAGCAAAGTTATGGCGGATTCACCCCTCCACTTT.

The genes are TRBV15 and TRBJ1-1; D is perhaps TRBD1 (6 bases). Germline assignment: CDR1 LNHNV and CDR2 YYDKDF (reference sequence). Trimming shortened V by 1 base and J by 2 bases, and 11 bases separated the two germline ends. CDR3 size: 15 residues. The CDR3 reads CATSRATGPNTEAFF. The CDR3 bases are TGTGCCACCAGCAGAGCGACAGGCCCTAACACTGAAGCTTTCTTT. Together with reference TRBV15 and TRBJ1-1, the CDR3 gives the full variable domain: DAMVIQNPRYQVTQFGKPVTLSCSQTLNHNVMYWYQQKSSQAPKLLFHYYDKDFNNEADTPDNFQSRRPNTSFCFLDIRSPGLGDTAMYLCATSRATGPNTEAFFGQGTRLTVV.

The genes are TRBV29-1 and TRBJ2-5; TRBD1 agrees at 9 bases. Germline CDR1 and CDR2: SQVTM and ANQGSEA. This CDR3 is 13 amino acids long. Trimming cost V 4 bases and J 5 bases; bases outside gene matches: 5. The CDR3 sequence: CSVAQGARETQYF. CDR3 sequence (DNA): TGCAGCGTTGCACAGGGGGCAAGGGAGACCCAGTACTTC.

The chain couples TRBV13 to TRBJ2-3, with D possibly TRBD1 on 5 matching bases. V lost 1 base and J lost 1, with 6 bases in between. Germline V gives CDR1 PRHDT, CDR2 FYEKMQ (reference sequence). This CDR3 has 14 residues. CDR3 DNA: TGTGCCAGCAGCTTAGAAGGGGGCACAGATACGCAGTATTTT. As protein: CASSLEGGTDTQYF.

The chain combines TRBV4-1 with TRBJ1-4; 10 nucleotides line up with TRBD1. The germline CDR1 and CDR2 sequences are MGHRA and YSYEKL. The CDR3 is 17 residues long. The V segment lost 0 bases and the J segment 6 bases; nucleotides outside the gene matches: 7. CDR3 protein: CASSQDGAGTGDEKLFF. The CDR3 DNA sequence: TGCGCCAGCAGCCAAGATGGAGCCGGGACAGGGGATGAAAAACTGTTTTTT.

In its sample, this clone was seen once. At one of its ends the junction is not consistent with the germline gene, which may arise from a read error. The chain recombines TRBV5-4 with TRBJ2-7; D is perhaps TRBD2 (6 bases). The length of the CDR3 is 11 residues. Germline V gives CDR1 SGHNT, CDR2 YYREEE (reference sequence). This CDR3 is CASSFGTSRDF. The CDR3 DNA reads TGTGCCAGCAGCTTTGGAACTAGCAGGGACTTC.

The chain has TRBV7-9 and TRBJ2-7; no clear D gene. Per the germline V gene, CDR1 is SEHNR and CDR2 is FQNEAQ (reference sequence). The length of the CDR3 is 12 residues. With 3 bases removed from V and 4 bases from J, the gap between germline ends came to 7 bases. The CDR3 region has the DNA TGTGCCAGCAGCTTTCCCGGTTACGAGCAGTACTTC. It yields the protein CASSFPGYEQYF.

The rearrangement links TRBV5-5 to TRBJ2-7; D not resolved. Per germline, CDR1 SGHKS and CDR2 YYEKEE (reference sequence). The CDR3 contains 13 residues. Trimming shortened V by 0 bases and J by 1 base, and 5 bases separated the two germline ends. This chain's CDR3 is CASSLASSYEQYF. The CDR3 nucleotides are TGTGCCAGCAGCTTGGCCTCTTCCTACGAGCAGTACTTC.

V is TRBV4-1 and J is TRBJ1-6; 7 bases are a match to TRBD1. The CDR3 covers 16 residues. From germline, CDR1 is MGHRA and CDR2 YSYEKL. The trim removed 4 bases at V and 10 bases at J, leaving 13 bases unmatched. The chain's CDR3 is CASSPPAGGGESPLHF. In nucleotides, the CDR3 is TGCGCCAGCAGCCCTCCCGCAGGAGGGGGCGAATCACCCCTCCACTTT.

This rearrangement joins TRBV6-6 to TRBJ2-1; D might be TRBD1 (5 bases). This CDR3 has 15 residues. CDR1 and CDR2 (germline): MNHNY, SVGAGI (reference sequence). V was cut by 6 bases and J by 10 bases, with 22 bases left in between. CDR3 residues: CASSRIQVSTLEQFF. The CDR3 nucleotides are TGTGCCAGCAGCCGAATACAGGTCTCCACGTTGGAGCAGTTCTTC.

The chain couples TRBV4-2 to TRBJ2-7; D gene unclear. Trimming left V 1 base short and J 3 bases short, with 7 bases between. Germline V gives CDR1 LGHNA, CDR2 YNFKEQ. The CDR3 loop spans 13 amino acids. The CDR3 protein is CASSQANGYEQYF. CDR3 nucleotide sequence: TGTGCCAGCAGCCAAGCGAACGGCTACGAGCAGTACTTC.

CDR3 loop: CASSQVLEGYYGYTF. The CDR3 DNA reads TGCGCCAGCAGCCAAGTTCTGGAGGGCTACTATGGCTACACCTTC. The chain joins TRBV4-1 to TRBJ1-2; D is unclear. Germline V gene lookup returns CDR1 MGHRA and CDR2 YSYEKL. V lost 1 base and J lost 3, with 12 bases in between. The CDR3 loop spans 15 amino acids.

Comments on this clone: This specimen includes other DNA sequences encoding the same CDR3. The chain recombines TRBV27 with TRBJ1-5; no reliable D call. Per the germline V gene, CDR1 is MNHEY and CDR2 is SMNVEV (reference sequence). This CDR3 region has 14 residues. V gave up 2 bases and J gave up 1 base, with 6 bases separating them. The CDR3, as DNA: TGTGCCAGCAGTTTAACGGGGAGCAATCAGCCCCAGCATTTT. This sequence encodes CASSLTGSNQPQHF.

The rearrangement links TRBV19 to TRBJ2-5; 9 nucleotides match TRBD2. Germline V lookup: CDR1 LNHDA, CDR2 SQIVND (reference sequence). The ends lost 3 bases at V and 6 bases at J; junction bases unmatched: 5. The CDR3 is 14 amino acids. The CDR3 reads CASSISLAGKTQYF. The CDR3 DNA reads as TGTGCCAGTAGTATTAGCCTAGCGGGAAAGACCCAGTACTTC.

J is TRBJ2-7 and V is TRBV6-6; D is perhaps TRBD1 (5 bases). Germline CDR1 is MNHNY and CDR2 is SVGAGI (reference sequence). With 2 bases removed from V and 5 bases from J, the gap between germline ends came to 13 bases. CDR3 length: 14 amino acids. The CDR3 spells CASSYAQGRNEQYF. The CDR3, as DNA: TGTGCCAGCAGTTACGCCCAGGGCAGGAACGAGCAGTACTTC.

The chain combines TRBV13 with TRBJ1-6; 9 bases map to TRBD1. The CDR3 is 14 residues long. CDR1 is PRHDT, CDR2 FYEKMQ, per germline (reference sequence). The V gene end was trimmed by 5 bases and the J gene end by 9 bases; junction bases not matched to a gene: 5. CDR3 bases: TGTGCCAGCAGCCCAGGGACAGGGAGTTCACCCCTCCACTTT. Translating it yields CASSPGTGSSPLHF.

V and J are TRBV9 and TRBJ1-1; TRBD1 aligns across 10 bases. Germline-derived CDR1 and CDR2 are SGDLS and YYNGEE. The CDR3 length is 15 residues. Unmatched junction bases numbered 4, after V lost 0 bases and J lost 5 bases. DNA for the CDR3: TGTGCCAGCAGCGTAGCCAGGACAGGGGGGACTGAAGCTTTCTTT. Translated: CASSVARTGGTEAFF.

This clone was found a few times. The chain is built from TRBV7-9 and TRBJ1-2, with D possibly matching TRBD1 (6 bases). CDR1 SEHNR and CDR2 FQNEAQ come from the germline V gene (reference sequence). The CDR3 has 13 amino acids. CDR3 protein: CGIDRYSGDGYTF. In DNA, the CDR3 is TGTGGTATAGACAGGTATTCCGGCGATGGCTACACCTTC.

The chain combines TRBV27 with TRBJ2-5; D may be TRBD1 (6 bases). V was trimmed by 0 bases and J by 0 bases, leaving 14 bases between them. CDR1 MNHEY and CDR2 SMNVEV come from the germline V gene (reference sequence). There are 17 residues in the CDR3. CDR3 in DNA: TGTGCCAGCAGTTTATCGCTGGGGGACAAGTACCAAGAGACCCAGTACTTC. Protein product: CASSLSLGDKYQETQYF.

The gene calls are TRBV7-3 and TRBJ2-6; D is unresolved. CDR1 and CDR2 (germline): SGHTA, FQGTGA. This CDR3 is 16 amino acids long. Trimming cost V 3 bases and J 0 bases, with 9 bases left between them. The CDR3 region is CASSLNSYSGANVLTF. CDR3 bases: TGTGCCAGCAGCTTGAACAGCTACTCTGGGGCCAACGTCCTGACTTTC.

This chain connects TRBV30 to TRBJ2-3; the match to TRBD1 covers 7 bases. CDR1 GTSNPN and CDR2 SVGIG come from the germline V gene (reference sequence). With 0 bases clipped from V and 9 bases from J, the junction kept 3 bases outside the gene matches. CDR3 length: 12 residues. CDR3 in amino acids: CAWSVQGHTQYF. The CDR3 DNA reads as TGTGCCTGGAGTGTACAGGGGCACACGCAGTATTTT.

The chain recombines TRBV6-1 with TRBJ2-3; D not resolved. Looked up from germline, CDR1 is MNHNS and CDR2 is SASEGT. The CDR3 length is 13 residues. Trimming pared 7 bases from V and 1 base from J, leaving 9 bases between. CDR3 nucleotides: TGTGCCAGCAATTTTCAGGGCACAGATACGCAGTATTTT. Amino acids: CASNFQGTDTQYF.